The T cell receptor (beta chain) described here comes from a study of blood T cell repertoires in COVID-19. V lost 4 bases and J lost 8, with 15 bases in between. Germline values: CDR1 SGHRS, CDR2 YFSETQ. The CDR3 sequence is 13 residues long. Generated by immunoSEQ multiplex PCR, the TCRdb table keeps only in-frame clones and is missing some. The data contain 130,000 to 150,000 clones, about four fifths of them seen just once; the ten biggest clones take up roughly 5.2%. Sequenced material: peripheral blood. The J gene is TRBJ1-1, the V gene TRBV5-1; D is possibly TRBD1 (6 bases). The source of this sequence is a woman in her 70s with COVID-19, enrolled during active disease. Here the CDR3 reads CASSPHQGTEAFF. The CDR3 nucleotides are TGCGCCAGCAGCCCCCACCAGGGGACCGAAGCTTTCTTT.